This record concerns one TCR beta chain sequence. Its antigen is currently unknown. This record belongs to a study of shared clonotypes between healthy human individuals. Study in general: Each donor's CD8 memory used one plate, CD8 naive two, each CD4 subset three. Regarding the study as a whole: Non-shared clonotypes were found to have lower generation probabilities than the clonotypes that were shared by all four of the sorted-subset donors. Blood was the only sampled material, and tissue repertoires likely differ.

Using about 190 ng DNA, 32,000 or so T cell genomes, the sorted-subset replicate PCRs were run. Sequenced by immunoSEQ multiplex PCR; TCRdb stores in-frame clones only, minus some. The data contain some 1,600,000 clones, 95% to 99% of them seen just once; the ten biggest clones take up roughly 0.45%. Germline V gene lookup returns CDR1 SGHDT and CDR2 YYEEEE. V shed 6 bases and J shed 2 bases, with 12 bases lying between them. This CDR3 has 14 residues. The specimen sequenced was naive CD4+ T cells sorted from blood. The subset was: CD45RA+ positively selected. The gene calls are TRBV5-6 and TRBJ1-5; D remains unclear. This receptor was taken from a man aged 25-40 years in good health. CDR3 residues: CASILREGNQPQHF. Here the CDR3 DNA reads TGTGCCAGCATCCTTAGGGAGGGCAATCAGCCCCAGCATTTT.